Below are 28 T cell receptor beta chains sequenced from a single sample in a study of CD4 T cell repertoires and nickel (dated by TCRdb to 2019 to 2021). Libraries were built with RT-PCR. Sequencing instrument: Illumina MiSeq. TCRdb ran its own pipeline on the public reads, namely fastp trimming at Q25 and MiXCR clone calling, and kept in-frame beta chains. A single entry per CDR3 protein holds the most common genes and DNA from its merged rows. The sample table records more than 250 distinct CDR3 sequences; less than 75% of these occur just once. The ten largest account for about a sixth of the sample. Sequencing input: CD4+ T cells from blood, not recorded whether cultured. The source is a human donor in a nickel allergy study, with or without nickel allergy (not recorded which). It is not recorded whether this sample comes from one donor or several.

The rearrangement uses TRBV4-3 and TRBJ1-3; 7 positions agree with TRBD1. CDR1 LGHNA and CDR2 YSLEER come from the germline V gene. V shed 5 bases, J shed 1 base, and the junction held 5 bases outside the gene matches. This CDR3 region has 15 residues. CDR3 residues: CASSYEGASGNTIYF. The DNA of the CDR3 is TGCGCCAGCAGCTATGAGGGGGCTTCTGGAAACACCATATATTTT.

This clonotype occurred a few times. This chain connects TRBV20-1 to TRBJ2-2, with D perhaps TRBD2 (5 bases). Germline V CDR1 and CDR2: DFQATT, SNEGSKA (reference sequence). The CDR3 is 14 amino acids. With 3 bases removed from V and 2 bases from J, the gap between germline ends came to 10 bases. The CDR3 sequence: CSASTLANTGELFF. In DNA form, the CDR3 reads TGCAGTGCTAGTACCCTAGCAAACACCGGGGAGCTGTTTTTT.

The DNA of the CDR3 is TGTGCCAGCAGCCCGACAGGGGACGGCTACACCTTC. It specifies CASSPTGDGYTF. The rearrangement uses TRBV12-3 or TRBV12-4 and TRBJ1-2; 8 nucleotides line up with TRBD1. The CDR3 is 12 residues long. The J segment lost 8 bases and the V segment lost 6 bases, leaving 5 bases of the junction unmatched.

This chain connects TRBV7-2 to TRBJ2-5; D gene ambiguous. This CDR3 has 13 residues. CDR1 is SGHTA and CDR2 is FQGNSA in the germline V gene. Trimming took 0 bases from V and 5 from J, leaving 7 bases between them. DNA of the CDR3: TGTGCCAGCAGCTTAGCCCCCAGGGAGACCCAGTACTTC. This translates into CASSLAPRETQYF.

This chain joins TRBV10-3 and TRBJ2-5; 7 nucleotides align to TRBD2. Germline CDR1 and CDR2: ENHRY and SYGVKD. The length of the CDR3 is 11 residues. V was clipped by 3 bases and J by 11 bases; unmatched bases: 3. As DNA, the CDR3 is TGTGCCATCAGTGACCGGGACTATCAGTACTTC. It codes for CAISDRDYQYF.

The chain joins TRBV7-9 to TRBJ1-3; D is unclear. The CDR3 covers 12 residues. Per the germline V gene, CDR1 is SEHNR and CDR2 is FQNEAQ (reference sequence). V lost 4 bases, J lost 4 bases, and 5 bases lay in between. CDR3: CASSSGGNTIYF. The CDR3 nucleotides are TGTGCCAGCAGCTCCGGGGGAAACACCATATATTTT. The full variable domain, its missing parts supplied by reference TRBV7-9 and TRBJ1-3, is DTGVSQNPRHKITKRGQNVTFRCDPISEHNRLYWYRQTLGQGPEFLTYFQNEAQLEKSRLLSDRFSAERPKGSFSTLEIQRTEQGDSAMYLCASSSGGNTIYFGEGSWLTVV.

The CDR3 nucleotides are TGTGCCAGCAGTGCTACCGGGACAGGGGCCTACGAGCAGTACTTC. Its translation: CASSATGTGAYEQYF. The chain recombines TRBV28 with TRBJ2-7, with TRBD1 matching 10 bases. The CDR3 contains 15 residues. Germline values: CDR1 MDHEN, CDR2 SYDVKM. With V trimmed by 5 bases and J by 2 bases, 6 bases remained unmatched. The variable domain in full, completed from reference TRBV28 and TRBJ2-7, reads DVKVTQSSRYLVKRTGEKVFLECVQDMDHENMFWYRQDPGLGLRLIYFSYDVKMKEKGDIPEGYSVSREKKERFSLILESASTNQTSMYLCASSATGTGAYEQYFGPGTRLTVT.

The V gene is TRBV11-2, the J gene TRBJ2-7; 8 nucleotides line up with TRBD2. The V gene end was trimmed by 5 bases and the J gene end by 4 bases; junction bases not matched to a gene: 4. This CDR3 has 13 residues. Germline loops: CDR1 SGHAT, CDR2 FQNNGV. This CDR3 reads CASSPGTSYEQYF. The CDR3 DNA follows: TGTGCCAGCAGCCCTGGGACTAGTTACGAGCAGTACTTC. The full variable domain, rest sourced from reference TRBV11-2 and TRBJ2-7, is EAGVAQSPRYKIIEKRQSVAFWCNPISGHATLYWYQQILGQGPKLLIQFQNNGVVDDSQLPKDRFSAERLKGVDSTLKIQPAKLEDSAVYLCASSPGTSYEQYFGPGTRLTVT.

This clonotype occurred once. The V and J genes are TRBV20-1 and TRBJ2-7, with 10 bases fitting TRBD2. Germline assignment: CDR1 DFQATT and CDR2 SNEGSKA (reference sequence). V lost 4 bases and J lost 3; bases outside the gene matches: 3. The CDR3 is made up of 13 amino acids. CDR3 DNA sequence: TGCAGTGCTAAAAGGACTAGCGGCTACGAGCAGTACTTC. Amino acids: CSAKRTSGYEQYF.

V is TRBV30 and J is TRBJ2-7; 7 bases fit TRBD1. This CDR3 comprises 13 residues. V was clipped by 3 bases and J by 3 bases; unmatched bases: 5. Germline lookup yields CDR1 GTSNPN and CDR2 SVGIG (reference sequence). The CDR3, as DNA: TGTGCCTGGAGCCACGGGACAGACTACGAGCAGTACTTC. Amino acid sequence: CAWSHGTDYEQYF.

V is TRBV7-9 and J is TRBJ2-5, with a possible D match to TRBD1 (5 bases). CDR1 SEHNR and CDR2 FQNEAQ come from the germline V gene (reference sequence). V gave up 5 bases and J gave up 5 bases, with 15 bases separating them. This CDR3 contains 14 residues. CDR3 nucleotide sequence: TGTGCCAGCAGCACTAAAGACAGTCGGGAGACCCAGTACTTC. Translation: CASSTKDSRETQYF.

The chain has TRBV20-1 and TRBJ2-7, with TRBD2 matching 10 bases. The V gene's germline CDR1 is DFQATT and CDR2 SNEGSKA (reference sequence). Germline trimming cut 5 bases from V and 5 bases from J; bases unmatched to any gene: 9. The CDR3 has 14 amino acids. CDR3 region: CSAYSSGRDNEQYF. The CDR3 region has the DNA TGCAGTGCTTATTCTAGCGGGAGAGACAACGAGCAGTACTTC.

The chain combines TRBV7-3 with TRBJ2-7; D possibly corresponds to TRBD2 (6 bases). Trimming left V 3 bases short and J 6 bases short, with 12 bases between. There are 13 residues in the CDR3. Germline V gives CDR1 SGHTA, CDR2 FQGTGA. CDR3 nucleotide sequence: TGTGCCAGCAGCTTTCGGGAGAACGGCGAGCAGTACTTC. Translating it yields CASSFRENGEQYF.

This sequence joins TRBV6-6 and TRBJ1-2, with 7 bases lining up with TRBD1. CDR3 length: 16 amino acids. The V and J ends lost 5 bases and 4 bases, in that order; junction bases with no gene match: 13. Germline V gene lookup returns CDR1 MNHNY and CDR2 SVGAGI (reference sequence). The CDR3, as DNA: TGTGCCAGCAGTCAGGAAATGACAGGGTCAATCTATGGCTACACCTTC. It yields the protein CASSQEMTGSIYGYTF.

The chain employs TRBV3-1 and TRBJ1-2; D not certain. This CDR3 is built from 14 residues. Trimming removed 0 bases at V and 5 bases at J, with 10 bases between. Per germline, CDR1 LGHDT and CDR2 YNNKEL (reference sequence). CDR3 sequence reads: CASSQDLGKYGYTF. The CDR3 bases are TGTGCCAGCAGCCAAGATCTGGGCAAGTATGGCTACACCTTC.

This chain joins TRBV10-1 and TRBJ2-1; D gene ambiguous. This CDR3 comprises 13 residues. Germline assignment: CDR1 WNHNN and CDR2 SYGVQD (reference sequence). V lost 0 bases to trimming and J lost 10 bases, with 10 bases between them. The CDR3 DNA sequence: TGCGCCAGCAGTGAGTCCAAGTGGGCCGAGCAGTTCTTC. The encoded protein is CASSESKWAEQFF.

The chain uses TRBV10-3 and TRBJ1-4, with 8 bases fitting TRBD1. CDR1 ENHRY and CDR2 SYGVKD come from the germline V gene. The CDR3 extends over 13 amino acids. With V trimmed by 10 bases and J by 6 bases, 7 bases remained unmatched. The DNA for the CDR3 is TGTGCCACTTCAGGGGGCGAGGATGAAAAACTGTTTTTT. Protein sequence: CATSGGEDEKLFF.

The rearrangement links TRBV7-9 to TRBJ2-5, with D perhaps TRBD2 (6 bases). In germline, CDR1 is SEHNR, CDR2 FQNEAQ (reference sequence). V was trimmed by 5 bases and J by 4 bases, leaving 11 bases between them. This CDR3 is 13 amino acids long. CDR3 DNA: TGTGCCAGCAGCCAACTAGCCCGAGAGACCCAGTACTTC. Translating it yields CASSQLARETQYF.

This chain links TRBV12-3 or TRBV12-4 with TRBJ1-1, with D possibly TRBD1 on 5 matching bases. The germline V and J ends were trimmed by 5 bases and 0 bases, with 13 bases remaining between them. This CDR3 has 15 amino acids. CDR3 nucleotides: TGTGCCAGCAGTCTCGAGACAGATCTGAACACTGAAGCTTTCTTT. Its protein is CASSLETDLNTEAFF.

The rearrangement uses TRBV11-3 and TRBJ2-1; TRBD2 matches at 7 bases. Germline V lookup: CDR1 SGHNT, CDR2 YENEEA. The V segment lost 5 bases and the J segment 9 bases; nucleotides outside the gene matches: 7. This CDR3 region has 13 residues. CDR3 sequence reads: CASSPGLLGEQFF. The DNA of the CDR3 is TGTGCCAGCAGCCCGGGACTATTGGGTGAGCAGTTCTTC.

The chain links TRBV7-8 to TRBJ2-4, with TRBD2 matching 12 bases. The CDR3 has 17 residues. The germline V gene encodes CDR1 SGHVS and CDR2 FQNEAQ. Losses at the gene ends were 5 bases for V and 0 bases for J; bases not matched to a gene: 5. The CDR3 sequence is CASSPRLAGVAKNIQYF. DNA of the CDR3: TGTGCCAGCAGCCCCCGACTAGCGGGAGTAGCCAAAAACATTCAGTACTTC.

The CDR3 region has the DNA TGTGCCAGCAGCCAAGGGGGGACTGGCTACACCTTC. Its protein product is CASSQGGTGYTF. This sequence joins TRBV3-1 and TRBJ1-2; a possible D gene is TRBD1 (5 bases). Trimming removed 1 base at V and 7 bases at J, with 7 bases between. Germline CDR1 LGHDT, CDR2 YNNKEL (reference sequence). This CDR3 has 12 amino acids.

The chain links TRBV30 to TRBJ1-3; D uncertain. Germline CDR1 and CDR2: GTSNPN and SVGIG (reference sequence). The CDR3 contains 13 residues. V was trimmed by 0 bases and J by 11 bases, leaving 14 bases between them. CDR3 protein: CAWSVGPQSSIYF. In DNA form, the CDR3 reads TGTGCCTGGAGTGTGGGTCCACAATCCTCCATATATTTT.

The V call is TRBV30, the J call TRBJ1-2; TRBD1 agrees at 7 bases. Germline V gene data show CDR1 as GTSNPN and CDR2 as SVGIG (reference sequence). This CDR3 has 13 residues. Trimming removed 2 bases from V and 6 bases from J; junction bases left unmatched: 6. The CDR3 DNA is TGTGCCTGGAGTCCAGGGGGGGGAAATGGCTACACCTTC. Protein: CAWSPGGGNGYTF.

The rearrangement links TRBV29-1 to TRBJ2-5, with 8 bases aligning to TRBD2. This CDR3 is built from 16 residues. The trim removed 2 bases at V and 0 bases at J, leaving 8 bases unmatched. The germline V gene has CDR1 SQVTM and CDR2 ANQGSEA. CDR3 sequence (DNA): TGCAGCGTTGAACATGGGAGCGGGAGATACCAAGAGACCCAGTACTTC. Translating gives CSVEHGSGRYQETQYF. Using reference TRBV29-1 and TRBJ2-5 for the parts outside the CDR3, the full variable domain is SAVISQKPSRDICQRGTSLTIQCQVDSQVTMMFWYRQQPGQSLTLIATANQGSEATYESGFVIDKFPISRPNLTFSTLTVSNMSPEDSSIYLCSVEHGSGRYQETQYFGPGTRLLVL.

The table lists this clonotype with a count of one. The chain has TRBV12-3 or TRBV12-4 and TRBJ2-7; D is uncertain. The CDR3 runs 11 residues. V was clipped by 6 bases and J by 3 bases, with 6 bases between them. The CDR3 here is CASSPFYEQYF. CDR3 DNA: TGTGCCAGCAGCCCTTTCTACGAGCAGTACTTC.

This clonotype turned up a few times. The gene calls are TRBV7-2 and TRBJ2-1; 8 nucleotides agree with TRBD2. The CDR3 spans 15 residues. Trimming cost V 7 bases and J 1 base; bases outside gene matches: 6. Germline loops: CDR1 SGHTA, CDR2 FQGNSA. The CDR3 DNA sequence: TGTGCCAGCAACGTAGCGGGGAATTCCTACAATGAGCAGTTCTTC. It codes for CASNVAGNSYNEQFF.

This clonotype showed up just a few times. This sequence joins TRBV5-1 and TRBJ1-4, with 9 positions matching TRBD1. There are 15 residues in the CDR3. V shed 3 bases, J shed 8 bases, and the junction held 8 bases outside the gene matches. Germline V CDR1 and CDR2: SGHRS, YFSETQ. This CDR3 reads CASSYVGTGSEKLFF. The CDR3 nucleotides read TGCGCCAGCAGCTATGTTGGGACAGGGTCCGAAAAACTGTTTTTT.